Below, 30 T cell receptor beta chains from the same sample are listed, as sequenced in a study of blood T cell repertoires in COVID-19. Sequenced by immunoSEQ multiplex PCR; TCRdb stores in-frame clones only, minus some. The table has some 150,000 clones, approximately 89% seen once; the top ten hold 1.5% to 2%. Sequences were obtained from peripheral blood. Receptors were obtained from a human donor in a cohort sampled during active COVID-19.

The chain carries TRBV23-1 and TRBJ1-2; the D gene is possibly TRBD1 (6 bases). Being an ORF, TRBV23-1 has a function that is uncertain. V was clipped by 3 bases and J by 5 bases, with 16 bases between them. The CDR3 is 15 residues long. The CDR3 DNA is TGCGCCAGCAGTCAGGAGTCAGGGGACGGATATGGCTACACCTTC. This gives the protein CASSQESGDGYGYTF.

This chain links TRBV19 with TRBJ1-6; D not resolved. CDR1 and CDR2 (germline): LNHDA, SQIVND (reference sequence). V was shortened by 3 bases and J by 0 bases, with 6 bases between the two germline ends. The CDR3 has 15 amino acids. The CDR3 loop is CASSIQISYNSPLHF. Written as DNA, the CDR3 is TGTGCCAGTAGTATTCAGATCTCCTATAATTCACCCCTCCACTTT. Together with reference TRBV19 and TRBJ1-6, the CDR3 gives the full variable domain: DGGITQSPKYLFRKEGQNVTLSCEQNLNHDAMYWYRQDPGQGLRLIYYSQIVNDFQKGDIAEGYSVSREKKESFPLTVTSAQKNPTAFYLCASSIQISYNSPLHFGNGTRLTVT.

The chain has TRBV4-2 and TRBJ2-7, with TRBD2 identical over 9 bases. Germline-derived CDR1 and CDR2 are LGHNA and YNFKEQ. Germline trimming cut 3 bases from V and 0 bases from J; bases unmatched to any gene: 3. The CDR3 length is 15 residues. The CDR3 nucleotides are TGTGCCAGCAGCCAGGGTAGCGGGGGCTCCTACGAGCAGTACTTC. Residues: CASSQGSGGSYEQYF.

V is TRBV6-6 and J is TRBJ2-7; D possibly corresponds to TRBD2 (6 bases). Between the trimmed V and J ends, which lost 0 bases and 5 bases, there was a span of 11 bases. Germline CDR1 reads MNHNY; CDR2 reads SVGAGI (reference sequence). CDR3 length: 14 residues. The CDR3 is CASSYSPGRNEQYF. For the CDR3, the DNA is TGTGCCAGCAGTTACTCTCCAGGGAGGAACGAGCAGTACTTC.

The chain combines TRBV5-1 with TRBJ2-1; D is unresolved. The CDR3 extends over 13 amino acids. V lost 1 base to trimming and J lost 4 bases, with 6 bases between them. Germline CDR1 is SGHRS and CDR2 is YFSETQ. The CDR3 here is CASSLTEYNEQFF. The CDR3 bases are TGCGCCAGCAGCTTGACAGAATACAATGAGCAGTTCTTC.

This chain uses TRBV7-3 with TRBJ2-1; 7 nucleotides line up with TRBD1. Germline assignment: CDR1 SGHTA and CDR2 FQGTGA. This CDR3 comprises 15 residues. With 0 bases clipped from V and 7 bases from J, the junction kept 6 bases outside the gene matches. CDR3 region: CASSLTRQGRNEQFF. CDR3 DNA sequence: TGTGCCAGCAGCTTAACGAGACAGGGACGGAATGAGCAGTTCTTC.

As DNA, the CDR3 is TGTGCCAGTAGCTCTCCGGGGGTAAACACTGAAGCTTTCTTT. This codes for CASSSPGVNTEAFF. The chain couples TRBV19 to TRBJ1-1; D may be TRBD1 (5 bases). Looked up from germline, CDR1 is LNHDA and CDR2 is SQIVND (reference sequence). The CDR3 has 14 amino acids. Deletions cut 6 bases from V and 2 bases from J, with 13 bases between.

The genes are TRBV2 and TRBJ2-3; D not resolved. Germline values: CDR1 SNHLY, CDR2 FYNNEI. This CDR3 spans 16 amino acids. Trimming shortened V by 3 bases and J by 6 bases, and 19 bases separated the two germline ends. The CDR3 nucleotides read TGTGCCAGCAGTGAGTTTTACAGACGCACATCGGATACGCAGTATTTT. This sequence encodes CASSEFYRRTSDTQYF.

Note on this clone: The junction does not match germline at one end; this may be a read error. V gene TRBV6-6 combines with J gene TRBJ1-3; D remains unclear. This CDR3 is built from 16 residues. Germline CDR1 reads MNHNY; CDR2 reads SVGAGI (reference sequence). CDR3 in DNA: TGTGCCAGCAGTTACGGGCTGGCATACTCTGGAAACACCACATATTTT. Its translation is CASSYGLAYSGNTTYF.

The rearrangement links TRBV2 to TRBJ2-2; 8 bases match TRBD1. J gave up 4 bases and V 5 bases, and 9 bases lay outside the gene matches. This CDR3 is 16 amino acids long. Per the germline V gene, CDR1 is SNHLY and CDR2 is FYNNEI. The DNA of the CDR3 is TGTGCCAGCAGTACGGACAGGGCGACGGGCACCGGGGAGCTGTTTTTT. Translation gives CASSTDRATGTGELFF.

The gene calls are TRBV7-3 and TRBJ2-3; 7 bases map to TRBD2. The CDR3 loop spans 16 amino acids. The junction had 7 bases not matched to a gene; V was cut back by 2 bases and J by 2 bases. The germline CDR1 and CDR2 sequences are SGHTA and FQGTGA. CDR3 loop: CASSLLRGSNTDTQYF. CDR3 DNA: TGTGCCAGCAGCTTACTGCGGGGGAGTAACACAGATACGCAGTATTTT.

The chain is built from TRBV4-1 and TRBJ1-5; no firm D call. CDR3 size: 16 residues. The V end lost 2 bases, the J end lost 9 bases, and 20 bases lay between the germline ends. Per germline, CDR1 MGHRA and CDR2 YSYEKL. The CDR3 is CASSQYGQEATRPQHF. The CDR3 coding sequence is TGCGCCAGCAGCCAATACGGGCAGGAGGCGACCAGGCCCCAGCATTTT.

The chain is built from TRBV3-1 (or the pseudogene TRBV3-2) and TRBJ2-7; the match to TRBD1 covers 9 bases. Germline V gene lookup returns CDR1 LGHDT and CDR2 YNNKEL (reference sequence). There are 15 residues in the CDR3. V was clipped by 0 bases and J by 3 bases; unmatched bases: 3. The CDR3 coding sequence is TGTGCCAGCAGCCAAGATCGGGACAGGGTCTACGAGCAGTACTTC. It translates to CASSQDRDRVYEQYF.

CDR3 in DNA: TGTGCCAGCAGCTTAGCTTCAGGGTCCGAGCAGTACTTC. Protein: CASSLASGSEQYF. The gene calls are TRBV7-6 and TRBJ2-7; D might be TRBD1 (5 bases). This CDR3 contains 13 residues. Germline-derived CDR1 and CDR2 are SGHVS and FNYEAQ. V was clipped by 0 bases and J by 6 bases, with 9 bases between them.

CDR3 DNA sequence: TGTGCCAGCAGCTTACGGCCCTCGGGAGAGACCCAGTACTTC. Encoded protein: CASSLRPSGETQYF. This chain connects TRBV7-8 to TRBJ2-5; no definite D call. The CDR3 extends over 14 amino acids. The V gene's germline CDR1 is SGHVS and CDR2 FQNEAQ. V lost 2 bases and J 4 bases, leaving 11 bases between the germline ends. Together with reference TRBV7-8 and TRBJ2-5, the CDR3 gives the full variable domain: GAGVSQSPRYKVAKRGQDVALRCDPISGHVSLFWYQQALGQGPEFLTYFQNEAQLDKSGLPSDRFFAERPEGSVSTLKIQRTQQEDSAVYLCASSLRPSGETQYFGPGTRLLVL.

The chain combines TRBV4-2 with TRBJ2-1; the D is unclear. Per germline, CDR1 LGHNA and CDR2 YNFKEQ. This CDR3 is built from 12 residues. Trimming pared 2 bases from V and 8 bases from J, leaving 7 bases between. CDR3 DNA sequence: TGTGCCAGCAGCCAAAAGAGCGATGAGCAGTTCTTC. This gives the protein CASSQKSDEQFF.

The chain has TRBV14 and TRBJ2-1, with D possibly being TRBD2 (6 bases). Germline values: CDR1 SGHDN, CDR2 FVKESK. V was trimmed by 0 bases and J by 8 bases, leaving 17 bases between them. The CDR3 extends over 16 amino acids. CDR3: CASSQEKGYPGDEQFF. The CDR3 nucleotides are TGTGCCAGCAGCCAAGAGAAGGGCTACCCGGGGGATGAGCAGTTCTTC.

The chain uses TRBV25-1 and TRBJ1-4; 8 nucleotides agree with TRBD1. There are 16 residues in the CDR3. Germline V gene lookup returns CDR1 MGHDK and CDR2 SYGVNS. V trimming: 6 bases; J trimming: 10 bases; junction bases outside the gene matches: 16. The CDR3: CASSGVGGTGGLKLFF. The DNA of the CDR3 is TGTGCCAGCAGCGGGGTAGGTGGGACAGGCGGGCTAAAACTGTTTTTT.

The chain links TRBV7-9 to TRBJ2-3; TRBD2 aligns across 13 bases. The CDR3 sequence is 15 residues long. J lost 4 bases, V lost 6 bases, and 4 bases had no gene match. Germline assignment: CDR1 SEHNR and CDR2 FQNEAQ (reference sequence). The CDR3 nucleotides are TGTGCCAGCAGATCTGGACTAGCGGGGGCAGATACGCAGTATTTT. This encodes CASRSGLAGADTQYF.

The rearrangement links TRBV30 to TRBJ1-1; possibly TRBD1 for D (6 bases). The V gene's germline CDR1 is GTSNPN and CDR2 SVGIG (reference sequence). The V end lost 3 bases, the J end lost 1 base, and 9 bases lay between the germline ends. The CDR3 has 13 amino acids. CDR3 DNA: TGTGCCTGGAGCCTGGGACAGAACACTGAAGCTTTCTTT. Translation: CAWSLGQNTEAFF. The entire variable domain, with the rest obtained from reference TRBV30 and TRBJ1-1, is as follows: SQTIHQWPATLVQPVGSPLSLECTVEGTSNPNLYWYRQAAGRGLQLLFYSVGIGQISSEVPQNLSASRPQDRQFILSSKKLLLSDSGFYLCAWSLGQNTEAFFGQGTRLTVV.

The chain links TRBV5-1 to TRBJ2-7; 7 bases line up with TRBD1. This CDR3 region has 16 residues. V lost 5 bases and J lost 4; bases outside the gene matches: 15. In germline, CDR1 is SGHRS, CDR2 YFSETQ. CDR3 DNA: TGCGCCAGCAGTCCCGTCTTCCAGGGGGAGTTGTACGAGCAGTACTTC. Translated, it gives CASSPVFQGELYEQYF. The full variable domain, completed using reference TRBV5-1 and TRBJ2-7, is KAGVTQTPRYLIKTRGQQVTLSCSPISGHRSVSWYQQTPGQGLQFLFEYFSETQRNKGNFPGRFSGRQFSNSRSEMNVSTLELGDSALYLCASSPVFQGELYEQYFGPGTRLTVT.

A note on this clone: The same CDR3 can be traced to other DNA sequences in this sample. The rearrangement joins TRBV7-9 to TRBJ1-1; D gene ambiguous. The CDR3 is made up of 14 amino acids. Germline CDR1 is SEHNR and CDR2 is FQNEAQ (reference sequence). V was clipped by 5 bases and J by 2 bases, with 12 bases between them. CDR3 DNA: TGTGCCAGCAGCCTCACTTCGGGAAACACTGAAGCTTTCTTT. This codes for CASSLTSGNTEAFF.

In this sample, this clone turned up once. V and J are TRBV2 and TRBJ2-1, with TRBD2 identical over 10 bases. Germline assignment: CDR1 SNHLY and CDR2 FYNNEI. The J segment lost 4 bases and the V segment lost 4 bases, leaving 4 bases of the junction unmatched. The CDR3 has 15 amino acids. The CDR3 DNA reads as TGTGCCAGCAGTGGAGGGACTAGCGTTTACAATGAGCAGTTCTTC. Its protein is CASSGGTSVYNEQFF.

The V and J genes are TRBV6-2 or TRBV6-3 and TRBJ2-3; D is unclear. Trimming took off 0 bases at V and 2 bases at J, with 9 bases between the two ends. Per germline, CDR1 MNHEY and CDR2 SVGEGT. This CDR3 contains 15 residues. This CDR3 reads CASSYSNFDTDTQYF. The CDR3 nucleotides read TGTGCCAGCAGTTACTCGAACTTTGACACAGATACGCAGTATTTT.

The chain joins TRBV30 to TRBJ2-1; perhaps TRBD1 as D (6 bases). Germline CDR1 and CDR2: GTSNPN and SVGIG (reference sequence). The CDR3 is made up of 13 amino acids. Deletions cut 2 bases from V and 3 bases from J, with 8 bases between. The chain's CDR3 is CAWSLDSYNEQFF. CDR3 DNA sequence: TGTGCCTGGAGTTTGGACAGCTACAATGAGCAGTTCTTC. Supplemented by reference TRBV30 and TRBJ2-1, the full variable domain reads SQTIHQWPATLVQPVGSPLSLECTVEGTSNPNLYWYRQAAGRGLQLLFYSVGIGQISSEVPQNLSASRPQDRQFILSSKKLLLSDSGFYLCAWSLDSYNEQFFGPGTRLTVL.

The rearrangement joins TRBV19 to TRBJ1-2; TRBD1 aligns across 7 bases. Germline lookup yields CDR1 LNHDA and CDR2 SQIVND (reference sequence). With V trimmed by 1 base and J by 2 bases, 7 bases remained unmatched. The CDR3 consists of 16 residues. The CDR3: CASSIAGDSLNYGYTF. The CDR3 DNA is TGTGCCAGTAGTATAGCTGGGGACAGCCTAAACTATGGCTACACCTTC.

The rearrangement links TRBV3-1 (or the pseudogene TRBV3-2) to TRBJ1-1; maybe TRBD1 (5 bases). V was clipped by 3 bases and J by 6 bases, with 14 bases between them. Germline CDR1 is LGHDT and CDR2 is YNNKEL (reference sequence). The CDR3 length is 14 residues. The CDR3 loop reads CASSQYLQGPEAFF. The CDR3, as DNA: TGTGCCAGCAGCCAGTACCTCCAGGGCCCTGAAGCTTTCTTT.

The J gene is TRBJ1-2, the V gene TRBV20-1; unclear D gene. Between the trimmed V and J ends, which lost 2 bases and 6 bases, there was a span of 7 bases. The germline V gene encodes CDR1 DFQATT and CDR2 SNEGSKA (reference sequence). The CDR3 is 11 residues long. CDR3 loop: CSARTPDGYTF. Written as DNA, the CDR3 is TGCAGTGCTAGAACCCCGGATGGCTACACCTTC.

J is TRBJ1-2 and V is TRBV5-4, with D maybe TRBD1 (5 bases). The germline gives CDR1 SGHNT, CDR2 YYREEE (reference sequence). This CDR3 is 14 amino acids long. V was clipped by 0 bases and J by 8 bases, with 14 bases between them. The CDR3 is CASSLAGGSLGYTF. The CDR3 DNA follows: TGTGCCAGCAGCTTGGCGGGGGGTTCCCTGGGCTACACCTTC.

The V and J genes are TRBV20-1 and TRBJ2-5; 9 positions match TRBD2. Germline CDR1 and CDR2: DFQATT and SNEGSKA (reference sequence). This CDR3 contains 14 residues. With V trimmed by 3 bases and J by 0 bases, 2 bases remained unmatched. Here the CDR3 DNA reads TGCAGTGCTAGTCTAGCGGGGTACCAAGAGACCCAGTACTTC. Translating gives CSASLAGYQETQYF.